Listed below are T cell receptor beta chains from one sample, sequenced in a study of cytotoxic CD8 clonotypes in ibrutinib-treated CLL. Libraries were prepared by immunoSEQ multiplex PCR; TCRdb keeps only in-frame clonotypes and omits some of them. The profile covers 15,000 or so clones, with about 61% appearing a single time and about 25% taken by the ten largest. The specimen was PBMCs, collected after 12 months of ibrutinib treatment. These receptors came from a human donor with chronic lymphocytic leukemia. Both conserved end residues are part of each CDR3. D genes are given only for firm matches. Size tells how often a clone was seen (once, few, many) or the class of an expanded clone, and some rows leave it out.

D,J,size,V,CDR3,DNA
TRBD2,TRBJ2-6,-,TRBV9,CASSAGGAGANVLTF,TGTGCCAGCAGCGCCGGGGGGGCTGGGGCCAACGTCCTGACTTTC
TRBD1,TRBJ2-3,-,TRBV2,CASSSGTGHTDTQYF,TGTGCCAGCAGTTCCGGGACAGGACACACAGATACGCAGTATTTT
-,TRBJ1-5,-,TRBV2,CASSERGYSNQPQHF,TGTGCCAGCAGTGAAAGGGGTTATAGCAATCAGCCCCAGCATTTT
-,TRBJ2-1,-,TRBV28,CASSGAGGGSYNEQFF,TGTGCCAGCAGTGGAGCGGGTGGAGGCTCCTACAATGAGCAGTTCTTC
-,TRBJ2-3,few,TRBV5-8,CASSLVPGRPTDTQYF,TGTGCCAGCAGCTTGGTTCCGGGGCGTCCCACAGATACGCAGTATTTT
TRBD1,TRBJ1-1,-,TRBV10-3,CAISQGGGGDTEAFF,TGTGCCATCAGTCAGGGGGGCGGAGGGGACACTGAAGCTTTCTTT
-,TRBJ2-7,-,TRBV5-4,CAGGSASSYEQYF,TGTGCCGGGGGGAGCGCTAGCTCCTACGAGCAGTACTTC
-,TRBJ2-5,-,TRBV28,CASRTGRGFLETQYF,TGTGCCAGCAGGACGGGTCGGGGGTTTTTGGAGACCCAGTACTTC
-,TRBJ1-3,-,TRBV6-1,CASSAAADSGNTIYF,TGTGCCAGCAGTGCGGCGGCCGACTCTGGAAACACCATATATTTT
TRBD1,TRBJ2-3,few,TRBV9,CASSVSGTGGLDTQYF,TGTGCCAGCAGCGTTTCCGGGACAGGGGGCCTAGATACGCAGTATTTT
-,TRBJ2-6,-,TRBV28,CASSLWTGAGANVLTF,TGTGCCAGCAGTTTATGGACAGGAGCGGGGGCCAACGTCCTGACTTTC
-,TRBJ2-2,few,TRBV11-2,CASSPFGGGVGELFF,TGTGCCAGCAGCCCCTTTGGGGGAGGAGTCGGGGAGCTGTTTTTT
TRBD2,TRBJ2-3,-,TRBV28,CASSSPLAASTDTQYF,TGTGCCAGCAGTTCCCCTCTAGCGGCAAGCACAGATACGCAGTATTTT
TRBD1,TRBJ1-1,-,TRBV14,CASSQGTGYTEAFF,TGTGCCAGCAGCCAAGGGACAGGATACACTGAAGCTTTCTTT
TRBD1,TRBJ1-2,-,TRBV9,CASSPAGTGATFGYTF,TGTGCCAGCAGCCCAGCCGGGACAGGCGCTACCTTTGGCTACACCTTC
TRBD1,TRBJ2-7,-,TRBV7-9,CASSSTGASYEQYF,TGTGCCAGCAGCTCTACAGGGGCCAGCTACGAGCAGTACTTC
TRBD1,TRBJ1-1,-,TRBV5-1,CASSADRGQWAEAFF,TGCGCCAGCAGCGCCGACAGGGGGCAATGGGCTGAAGCTTTCTTT
-,TRBJ2-2,-,TRBV5-1,CASSLEGAGELFF,TGCGCCAGCAGCTTGGAGGGGGCCGGGGAGCTGTTTTTT
-,TRBJ2-5,few,TRBV2,CASSELGWEETQYF,TGTGCCAGCAGTGAATTGGGTTGGGAAGAGACCCAGTACTTC
TRBD1,TRBJ2-1,-,TRBV30,CAWSGTGYEQFF,TGTGCCTGGAGTGGGACAGGGTATGAGCAGTTCTTC
-,TRBJ1-4,-,TRBV7-9,CASSLGPTASSQGKLFF,TGTGCCAGCAGCTTAGGTCCGACAGCATCCTCACAGGGAAAACTGTTTTTT
-,TRBJ2-5,-,TRBV29-1,CSVEVMMETQYF,TGCAGCGTTGAAGTCATGATGGAGACCCAGTACTTC
-,TRBJ2-7,few,TRBV9,CASSVAGTESSYEQYF,TGTGCCAGCAGCGTAGCGGGGACCGAGAGCTCCTACGAGCAGTACTTC
-,TRBJ2-7,-,TRBV2,CASSEQGGGQYF,TGTGCCAGCAGTGAACAGGGGGGAGGGCAGTACTTC
-,TRBJ1-1,-,TRBV19,CASSPGISEAFF,TGTGCCAGTAGTCCAGGGATATCTGAAGCTTTCTTT
TRBD2,TRBJ2-3,-,TRBV9,CASSVSSGDTQYF,TGTGCCAGCAGCGTATCTAGCGGGGATACGCAGTATTTT
-,TRBJ1-1,-,TRBV7-3,CASSFEVNTEAFF,TGTGCTAGCAGCTTCGAGGTCAACACTGAAGCTTTCTTT
TRBD2,TRBJ2-1,-,TRBV30,CAGDQTSWDNEQFF,TGTGCCGGTGACCAGACTAGCTGGGACAATGAGCAGTTCTTC
-,TRBJ2-3,-,TRBV14,CASSQASARGSTDTQYF,TGTGCCAGCAGCCAAGCATCTGCGCGGGGAAGCACAGATACGCAGTATTTT
-,TRBJ2-1,-,TRBV7-3,CASSLQGQGSYNEQFF,TGTGCCAGCAGCTTACAGGGGCAGGGCTCCTACAATGAGCAGTTCTTC
-,TRBJ2-7,-,TRBV27,CASSLYSYEQYF,TGTGCCAGCAGTTTATATAGCTACGAGCAGTACTTC
-,TRBJ2-1,-,TRBV29-1,CSVEVTTYNEQFF,TGCAGCGTTGAGGTTACTACCTACAATGAGCAGTTCTTC
-,TRBJ1-5,-,TRBV29-1,CSVVLQRNQPQHF,TGCAGCGTTGTGTTACAGCGCAATCAGCCCCAGCATTTT
TRBD2,TRBJ2-7,-,TRBV9,CASSTSVYPHEQYF,TGTGCCAGCAGCACTAGCGTCTACCCCCACGAGCAGTACTTC
TRBD1,TRBJ1-2,-,TRBV7-8,CASSLGQGAYGYTF,TGTGCCAGCAGCTTAGGACAGGGGGCTTATGGCTACACCTTC
TRBD2,TRBJ2-1,-,TRBV9,CASSGGLAGVLNEQFF,TGTGCCAGCAGCGGGGGACTAGCGGGAGTTTTAAATGAGCAGTTCTTC
TRBD2,TRBJ2-1,few,TRBV30,CAWSKLAVQVQFF,TGTGCCTGGAGCAAACTAGCGGTACAGGTGCAGTTCTTC
TRBD1,TRBJ1-1,few,TRBV10-1,CASSESGQGLPKAFF,TGCGCCAGCAGTGAGTCAGGACAGGGCCTCCCGAAGGCCTTCTTT
TRBD1,TRBJ1-5,-,TRBV7-2,CASSLDRGVPSNQPQHF,TGTGCCAGCAGCTTAGACAGGGGGGTTCCTAGCAATCAGCCCCAGCATTTT
TRBD2,TRBJ2-7,-,TRBV5-1,CASSLSGRAYEQYF,TGCGCCAGCAGCTTAAGCGGGAGGGCCTACGAGCAGTACTTC
-,TRBJ2-7,-,TRBV11-2,CASSSGGHGAYEQYF,TGTGCCAGCAGCTCCGGAGGTCACGGGGCCTACGAGCAGTACTTC
-,TRBJ2-5,-,TRBV20-1,CSARGETQYF,TGCAGTGCTAGAGGAGAGACCCAGTACTTC
TRBD2,TRBJ2-1,-,TRBV27,CASSQLGGTSGGRYEQFF,TGTGCCAGCAGCCAATTAGGAGGAACTAGCGGGGGGAGGTATGAGCAGTTCTTC
TRBD2,TRBJ2-3,once,TRBV6-5,CASSPNSGAVGTQYF,TGTGCCAGCAGTCCCAATAGCGGGGCGGTTGGTACGCAGTATTTT
-,TRBJ1-5,-,TRBV10-3,CAISAQGLYQPQHF,TGTGCCATCAGTGCCCAGGGCCTCTATCAGCCCCAGCATTTT
TRBD2,TRBJ2-3,-,TRBV7-6,CASSLTSGRKDTQYF,TGTGCCAGCAGCTTGACTAGCGGGAGAAAAGATACGCAGTATTTT
TRBD2,TRBJ2-5,once,TRBV5-4,CASSISSGMSETQYF,TGTGCCAGCAGCATATCTAGCGGGATGTCAGAGACCCAGTACTTC
-,TRBJ1-4,-,TRBV5-1,CASSLEGATNEKLFF,TGCGCCAGCAGCTTGGAGGGAGCAACTAATGAAAAACTGTTTTTT
-,TRBJ2-1,-,TRBV7-2,CASSLTGISYNEQFF,TGTGCCAGCAGTTTAACAGGAATCTCCTACAATGAGCAGTTCTTC
TRBD2,TRBJ2-3,-,TRBV10-3,CAISPGLAGGDTQYF,TGTGCCATCAGTCCGGGACTAGCGGGAGGAGATACGCAGTATTTT
TRBD2,TRBJ2-7,few,TRBV7-8,CASTFSGGGNEQYF,TGTGCCAGCACCTTCAGTGGGGGAGGGAACGAGCAGTACTTC
TRBD1,TRBJ2-7,-,TRBV5-1,CASSPGTGRNEQYF,TGCGCCAGCAGCCCCGGGACAGGGAGGAACGAGCAGTACTTC
TRBD1,TRBJ2-3,-,TRBV7-3,CASSSHSGTGTDTQYF,TGTGCCAGCAGCTCCCACTCCGGGACAGGCACAGATACGCAGTATTTT
-,TRBJ2-2,-,TRBV6-5,CASSLLQANTGELFF,TGTGCCAGCAGTTTGCTCCAGGCGAACACCGGGGAGCTGTTTTTT
-,TRBJ1-2,-,TRBV6-5,CASKKGGFNYGYTF,TGTGCCAGCAAGAAAGGGGGGTTCAACTATGGCTACACCTTC